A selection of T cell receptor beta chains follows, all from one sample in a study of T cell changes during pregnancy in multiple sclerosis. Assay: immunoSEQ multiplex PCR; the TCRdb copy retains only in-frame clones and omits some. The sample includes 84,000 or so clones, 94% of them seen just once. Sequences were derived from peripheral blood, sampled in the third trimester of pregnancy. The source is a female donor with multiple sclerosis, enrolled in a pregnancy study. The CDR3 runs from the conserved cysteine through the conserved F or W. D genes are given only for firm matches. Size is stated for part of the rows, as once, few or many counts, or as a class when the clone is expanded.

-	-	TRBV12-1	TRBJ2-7	TGTGCCAGCAGCTCCAGACTAGCGGGAGGGACCGAGCAGTACTTC	CASSSRLAGGTEQYF
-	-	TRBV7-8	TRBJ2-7	TGTGCCAGCCTCAACGGGGGATTGGGGCTCGAGCAGTACTTC	CASLNGGLGLEQYF
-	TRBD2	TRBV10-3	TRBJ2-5	TGTGCCATCAGTGAGACCCTCGAGGGAGGGTTGAAGACCCAGTACTTC	CAISETLEGGLKTQYF
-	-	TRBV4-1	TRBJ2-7	TGCGCCAGCAGCCCCCCAGTCGGGAGCGCGGACGAGCAGTACTTC	CASSPPVGSADEQYF
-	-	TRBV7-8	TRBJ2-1	TGTGCCAGCAGCTTAGTGGGGCTCGGAAGCTACAATGAGCAGTTCTTC	CASSLVGLGSYNEQFF
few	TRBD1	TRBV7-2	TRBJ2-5	TGTGCCAGCAGCTTAGTGGACAGGGCCCAAGAGACCCAGTACTTC	CASSLVDRAQETQYF
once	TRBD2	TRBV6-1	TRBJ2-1	TGTGCCAGCAGTGAAGGACGGGAGGGCCGAGGACGATGGGACAATGAGCAGTTCTTC	CASSEGREGRGRWDNEQFF
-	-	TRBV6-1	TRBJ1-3	TGTGCCAGCAGTGAACTGACAGGTACAAGAAACACCATATATTTT	CASSELTGTRNTIYF
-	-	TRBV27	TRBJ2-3	TGTGCCAGCAGTTTTACACAGGTTACAGATACGCAGTATTTT	CASSFTQVTDTQYF
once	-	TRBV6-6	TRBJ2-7	TGTGCCAGCAGTTACCAAAAGGGAGGGGGCGAGCAGTACTTC	CASSYQKGGGEQYF
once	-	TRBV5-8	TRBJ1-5	TGTGCCAGCAGCTTGGGGACAGTCCCGATTAGCAATCAGCCCCAGCATTTT	CASSLGTVPISNQPQHF
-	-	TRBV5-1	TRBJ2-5	TGCGCCAGCAGCTTGGGCGTGAAGGGGGAGACCCAGTACTTC	CASSLGVKGETQYF
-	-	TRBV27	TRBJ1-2	TGTGCCAGCAGTTTATCATCTTCGCGTGGCTACACCTTC	CASSLSSSRGYTF
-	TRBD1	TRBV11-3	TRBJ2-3	TGTGCCAGCAGCTTACGGGACAGGGCCTCAGATACGCAGTATTTT	CASSLRDRASDTQYF
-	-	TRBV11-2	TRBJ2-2	TGTGCCAGCAGCGCGCCGACGAGGAGCGCCGGGGAGCTGTTTTTT	CASSAPTRSAGELFF
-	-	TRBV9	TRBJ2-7	TGTGCCAGCAGCGTAGGCGGGTTGGGTAACGGGTACGAGCAGTACTTC	CASSVGGLGNGYEQYF
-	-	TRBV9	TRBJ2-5	TGTGCCAGCAGCCCGGGGAGGGAGACCCAGTACTTC	CASSPGRETQYF
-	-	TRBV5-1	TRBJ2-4	TGCGCCAGCAGCTTGGGGGTAGGGGCGCTCGACATTCAGTACTTC	CASSLGVGALDIQYF
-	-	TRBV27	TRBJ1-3	TGTGCCAGCCGACTCAGCGGGAAATCGGTCGGCTCTGGAAACACCATATATTTT	CASRLSGKSVGSGNTIYF
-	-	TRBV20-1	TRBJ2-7	TGCAGTGCTAAGGTGGGGCGGGAGCAGTACTTC	CSAKVGREQYF
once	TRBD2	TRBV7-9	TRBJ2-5	TGTGCCAGCAGCTCCCCCGGGGGGTCCGGAGAGACCCAGTACTTC	CASSSPGGSGETQYF
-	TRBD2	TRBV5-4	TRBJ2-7	TGTGCCAGCAGCCCTAGAACGGGAGGGCCGAGAGAGCAGTACTTC	CASSPRTGGPREQYF
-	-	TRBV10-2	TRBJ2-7	TGCGCCAGCGGGTCGGGGAACGAGCAGTACTTC	CASGSGNEQYF
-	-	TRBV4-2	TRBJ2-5	TGTGCCAGCAGCCAAGACTCAGGGGGGGAGACCCAGTACTTC	CASSQDSGGETQYF
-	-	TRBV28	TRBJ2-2	TGTGCCAGCACCCAACGGTCGGAGCTCACCGGGGAGCTGTTTTTT	CASTQRSELTGELFF
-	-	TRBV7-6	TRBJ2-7	TGTGCCAGCAGCCGAACAGACAAGCAGTACGAGCAGTACTTC	CASSRTDKQYEQYF
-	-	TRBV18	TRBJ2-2	TGTGCCAGCTCACCCCTGGACAGACAGAACACCGGGGAGCTGTTTTTT	CASSPLDRQNTGELFF
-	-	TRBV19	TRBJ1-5	TGTGCCAGTAGTATCCGTCAGTATCAGCCCCAGCATTTT	CASSIRQYQPQHF
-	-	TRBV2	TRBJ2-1	TGTGCCAGCGGGGGACTTCCGAACATCTACAATGAGCAGTTCTTC	CASGGLPNIYNEQFF
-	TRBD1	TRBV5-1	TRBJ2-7	TGCGCCAGCAGCTTGGGACAGGGGGTACCCTACGAGCAGTACTTC	CASSLGQGVPYEQYF
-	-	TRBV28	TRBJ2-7	TGTGCCAGCAGCCTACCCGGGGGATGGAACGAGCAGTACTTC	CASSLPGGWNEQYF
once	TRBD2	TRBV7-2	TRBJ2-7	TGTGCCAGCAGCTCTAGCGGGAGCTCCTACGAGCAGTACTTC	CASSSSGSSYEQYF
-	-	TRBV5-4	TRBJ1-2	TGTGCCAGCAGCCCCCGGGGAGGGGTCGACTATGGCTACACCTTC	CASSPRGGVDYGYTF
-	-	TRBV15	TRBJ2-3	TGTGCCACCAGCAGAGTGTCAGGGGTCACAGATACGCAGTATTTT	CATSRVSGVTDTQYF
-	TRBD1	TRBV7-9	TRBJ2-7	TGTGCCAGCAGCCGAACTGGGACAGGATATTCCTACGAGCAGTACTTC	CASSRTGTGYSYEQYF
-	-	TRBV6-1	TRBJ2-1	TGTGCCAGCAGTAAACCGGACAGCTACAATGAGCAGTTCTTC	CASSKPDSYNEQFF
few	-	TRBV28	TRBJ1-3	TGTGCCAGCAGCCCGGGAGCCAGAAACACCATATATTTT	CASSPGARNTIYF
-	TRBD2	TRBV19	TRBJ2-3	TGTGCCAGTAGTATATGGCGGGGGTTGGGCACAGATACGCAGTATTTT	CASSIWRGLGTDTQYF
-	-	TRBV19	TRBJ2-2	TGTGCCAGTAGTAAAACAGGGGAGGCCGCGAACACCGGGGAGCTGTTTTTT	CASSKTGEAANTGELFF
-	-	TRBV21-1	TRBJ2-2	TGTGCCAGCAGCAAGAACCTGGGGGCGGGGGTGAACACCGGGGAGCTGTTTTTT	CASSKNLGAGVNTGELFF
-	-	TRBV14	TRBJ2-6	TGTGCCAGCAGCCAAAGTGGGAGCTCTGGGGCCAACGTCCTGACTTTC	CASSQSGSSGANVLTF
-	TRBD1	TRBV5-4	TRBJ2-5	TGTGCCAGCAGCTTGGGGGACAGGGGTTACCAAGAGACCCAGTACTTC	CASSLGDRGYQETQYF
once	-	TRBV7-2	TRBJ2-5	TGTGCCAGCAGCTTAGTTGGTACAAAAGAGACCCAGTACTTC	CASSLVGTKETQYF
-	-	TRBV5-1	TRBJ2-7	TGCGCCAGCAGCTTAAAGGACATCTCCTACGAGCAGTACTTC	CASSLKDISYEQYF
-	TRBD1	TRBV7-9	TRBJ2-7	TGTGCCAGCAGCTTCTGGGACAGCCCCTACGAGCAGTACTTC	CASSFWDSPYEQYF
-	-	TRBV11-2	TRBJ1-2	TGTGCCAGCAGCCTTATCCGGAGTGGCTACACCTTC	CASSLIRSGYTF
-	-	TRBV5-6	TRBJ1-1	TGTGCCAGCAGCTACGACAGGCTGAATTATGACGATATGAACACTGAAGCTTTCTTT	CASSYDRLNYDDMNTEAFF
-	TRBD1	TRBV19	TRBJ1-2	TGTGCCAGTAGCCATGGACAGGGGAGGTTGGGCTACACCTTC	CASSHGQGRLGYTF
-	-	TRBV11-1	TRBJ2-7	TGTGCCAGCACCCCTCTAGGACATTCCTACGAGCAGTACTTC	CASTPLGHSYEQYF
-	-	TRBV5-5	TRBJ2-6	TGTGCCAGCAGCTGGCGACAGAACTCTGGGGCCAACGTCCTGACTTTC	CASSWRQNSGANVLTF
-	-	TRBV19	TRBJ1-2	TGTGCCAGTAGGTCATTGGAGGATGGCTACACCTTC	CASRSLEDGYTF
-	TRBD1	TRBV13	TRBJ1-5	TGTGCCAGCAGCTTCGGACAGGGAGATCAGCCCCAGCATTTT	CASSFGQGDQPQHF
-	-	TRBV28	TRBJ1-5	TGTGCCAGCAGTTGGGCAGGGGATAATCAGCCCCAGCATTTT	CASSWAGDNQPQHF
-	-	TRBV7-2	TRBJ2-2	TGTGCCAGCAGCTTAGCGGGAGCCGCGAACACCGGGGAGCTGTTTTTT	CASSLAGAANTGELFF
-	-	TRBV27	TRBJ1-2	TGTGCCAGCAGTACTGACAGTCGGGGGGCTGTTGGCTACACCTTC	CASSTDSRGAVGYTF
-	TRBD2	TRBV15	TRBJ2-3	TGTGCCACCAGCGGCAGGGGCCTAGCGGGAAGAACAGATACGCAGTATTTT	CATSGRGLAGRTDTQYF
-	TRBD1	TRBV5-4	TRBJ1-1	TGTGCCAGCAGCTTTGACAGGGGCGAACCTGAAGCTTTCTTT	CASSFDRGEPEAFF
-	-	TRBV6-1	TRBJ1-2	TGTGCCAGCAGTGAAGGGGCGATAAACTATGGCTACACCTTC	CASSEGAINYGYTF
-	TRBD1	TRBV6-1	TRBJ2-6	TGTGCCAGCAGTGAAGCGCGGGGGACAGGGCTTATGAGATCTGGGGCCAACGTCCTGACTTTC	CASSEARGTGLMRSGANVLTF
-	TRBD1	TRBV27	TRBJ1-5	TGTGCCAGCAGTTTATCCGGGACAGGGTCTCAGCCCCAGCATTTT	CASSLSGTGSQPQHF